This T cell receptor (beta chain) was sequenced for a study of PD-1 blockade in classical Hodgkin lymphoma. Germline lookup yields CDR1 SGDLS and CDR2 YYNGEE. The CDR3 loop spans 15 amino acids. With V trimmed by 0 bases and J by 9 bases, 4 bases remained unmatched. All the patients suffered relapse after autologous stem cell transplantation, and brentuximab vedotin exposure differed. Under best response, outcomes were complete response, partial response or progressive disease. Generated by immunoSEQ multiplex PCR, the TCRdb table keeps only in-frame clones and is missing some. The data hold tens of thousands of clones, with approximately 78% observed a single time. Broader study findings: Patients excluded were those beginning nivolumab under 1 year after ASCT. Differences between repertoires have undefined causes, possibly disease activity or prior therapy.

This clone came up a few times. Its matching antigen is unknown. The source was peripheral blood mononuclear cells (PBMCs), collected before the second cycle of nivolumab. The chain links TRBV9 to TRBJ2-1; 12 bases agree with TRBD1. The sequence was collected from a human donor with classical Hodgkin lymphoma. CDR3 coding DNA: TGTGCCAGCAGCGTAGAGGGACAGGGGGCAGGTGAGCAGTTCTTC. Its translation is CASSVEGQGAGEQFF.